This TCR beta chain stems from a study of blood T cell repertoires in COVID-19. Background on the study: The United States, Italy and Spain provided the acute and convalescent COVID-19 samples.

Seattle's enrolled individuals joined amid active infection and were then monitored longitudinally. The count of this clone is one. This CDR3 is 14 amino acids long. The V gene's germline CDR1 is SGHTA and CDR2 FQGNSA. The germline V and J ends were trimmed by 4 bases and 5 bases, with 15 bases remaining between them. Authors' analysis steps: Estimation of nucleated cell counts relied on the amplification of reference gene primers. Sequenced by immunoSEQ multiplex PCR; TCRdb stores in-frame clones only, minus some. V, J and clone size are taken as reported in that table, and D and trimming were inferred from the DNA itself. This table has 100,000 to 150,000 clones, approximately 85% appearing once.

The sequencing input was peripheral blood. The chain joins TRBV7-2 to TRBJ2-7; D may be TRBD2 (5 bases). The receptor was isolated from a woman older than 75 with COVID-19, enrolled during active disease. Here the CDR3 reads CASSSAGGLDEQYF. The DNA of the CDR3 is TGTGCCAGCAGCTCCGCCGGCGGGCTGGACGAGCAGTACTTC.